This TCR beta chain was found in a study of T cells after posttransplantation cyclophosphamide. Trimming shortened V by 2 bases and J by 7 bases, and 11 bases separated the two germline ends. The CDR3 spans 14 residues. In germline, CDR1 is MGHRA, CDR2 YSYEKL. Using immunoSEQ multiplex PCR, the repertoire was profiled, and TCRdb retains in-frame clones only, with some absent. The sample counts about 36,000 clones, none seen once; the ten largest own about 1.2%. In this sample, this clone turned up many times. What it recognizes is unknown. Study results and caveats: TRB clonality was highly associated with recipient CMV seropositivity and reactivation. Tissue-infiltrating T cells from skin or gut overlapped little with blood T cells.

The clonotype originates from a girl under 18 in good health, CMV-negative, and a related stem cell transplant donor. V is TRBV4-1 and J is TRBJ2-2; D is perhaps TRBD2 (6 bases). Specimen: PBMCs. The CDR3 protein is CASSQPGLRGELFF. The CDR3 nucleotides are TGCGCCAGCAGCCAACCGGGACTCCGCGGGGAGCTGTTTTTT.